The 27 T cell receptor beta chains given below trace back to one sample, sequenced in a study of Graves' ophthalmopathy and Graves' hyperthyroidism (dated by TCRdb to 2017 to 2018). Instrument on record: Illumina HiSeq 2000. For repertoire sequencing, the TCR beta CDR3 regions were amplified from RNA transcripts. The first round of RT-PCR was done with HTBI primers and the Qiagen OneStep RT-PCR kit, and was followed by a second round of multiplex PCR, then size selection and purification. TCRdb reprocessing: public reads trimmed at Q25 with fastp, clones called with MiXCR, in-frame beta chains kept. Merged by CDR3 protein, the rows form single entries marked with the most common genes and DNA. Within this sample are around 590,000 distinct CDR3 sequences, with less than 45% of them counted one time only. The ten largest clones take up about 4% of the sample. The sample consisted of peripheral blood or thyroid tissue (not recorded which). These receptors were taken from an adult man with Graves' hyperthyroidism.

J is TRBJ1-1 and V is TRBV7-9; no firm D call. The V end lost 6 bases, the J end lost 1 base, and 12 bases lay between the germline ends. CDR1 is SEHNR and CDR2 is FQNEAQ in the germline V gene (reference sequence). This CDR3 contains 14 residues. DNA of the CDR3: TGTGCCAGCAGTCGACCCGGAGGGAACACTGAAGCTTTCTTT. Protein product: CASSRPGGNTEAFF. Looking up the rest from reference TRBV7-9 and TRBJ1-1 gives the full variable domain: DTGVSQNPRHKITKRGQNVTFRCDPISEHNRLYWYRQTLGQGPEFLTYFQNEAQLEKSRLLSDRFSAERPKGSFSTLEIQRTEQGDSAMYLCASSRPGGNTEAFFGQGTRLTVV.

This clonotype was seen repeatedly, ten times or more. This rearrangement joins TRBV6-1 to TRBJ1-2; 7 bases align to TRBD1. The CDR3 extends over 13 amino acids. Germline V lookup: CDR1 MNHNS, CDR2 SASEGT. The V and J ends lost 6 bases and 5 bases, in that order; junction bases with no gene match: 6. Here the CDR3 DNA reads TGTGCCAGCAGAGGGACAGCCACGTATGGCTACACCTTC. Protein sequence: CASRGTATYGYTF.

This rearrangement joins TRBV29-1 to TRBJ2-5; 7 nucleotides align to TRBD1. The V and J ends lost 8 bases and 11 bases, in that order; junction bases with no gene match: 20. This CDR3 comprises 14 residues. CDR1 is SQVTM and CDR2 is ANQGSEA in the germline V gene. The CDR3 DNA reads TGCAGCCATGACGGGGACAGTTCCTACAATGAGCAGTACTTC. Translated, it gives CSHDGDSSYNEQYF.

The rearrangement uses TRBV29-1 and TRBJ1-2; D possibly corresponds to TRBD1 (6 bases). This CDR3 has 15 residues. The germline gives CDR1 SQVTM, CDR2 ANQGSEA. V lost 1 base and J lost 2, with 14 bases in between. The CDR3 spells CSVEGPGQTNYGYTF. In DNA form, the CDR3 reads TGCAGCGTTGAAGGGCCTGGACAGACAAACTATGGCTACACCTTC.

Comments on this clonotype: A much larger clonotype is one base distant, so this may be a read error. The rearrangement uses TRBV12-3 or TRBV12-4 and TRBJ1-3; the D gene is possibly TRBD1 (6 bases). The length of the CDR3 is 14 residues. In DNA, the CDR3 is TGTGCCAGCAGTGGGCAGGGGAAAGGAAACACCATATGTTTT. Its translation: CASSGQGKGNTICF.

There are a few counts of this clonotype. The chain carries TRBV19 and TRBJ1-5; tentative D call: TRBD1 (5 bases). The CDR3 extends over 12 amino acids. Germline CDR1 LNHDA, CDR2 SQIVND (reference sequence). Trimming stripped 7 bases from V and 9 bases from J, with 13 bases between. CDR3 in amino acids: CASKAGDRPQHF. The CDR3 coding sequence is TGTGCCAGTAAGGCGGGGGATCGGCCCCAGCATTTT.

The V and J genes are TRBV5-6 and TRBJ1-2, with D unclear. This CDR3 has 14 amino acids. In germline, CDR1 is SGHDT, CDR2 YYEEEE. Trimming pared 5 bases from V and 5 bases from J, leaving 16 bases between. CDR3 DNA sequence: TGTGCCAGCAGTAGATTCGCGGGCGCTTATGGCTACACCTTC. Translated, it gives CASSRFAGAYGYTF.

The CDR3 loop is CSARGLAGGTNYGYTF. The CDR3 DNA reads as TGCAGTGCTAGGGGACTAGCGGGGGGCACTAACTATGGCTACACCTTC. The chain employs TRBV20-1 and TRBJ1-2, with TRBD1 as a possible D gene (6 bases). V lost 3 bases, J lost 0 bases, and 17 bases lay in between. Germline CDR1 DFQATT, CDR2 SNEGSKA (reference sequence). The CDR3 sequence is 16 residues long.

This clonotype was counted many times. The chain uses TRBV20-1 and TRBJ2-5; D assignment may be TRBD1 or TRBD2 (6 bases each). The CDR3 sequence is 13 residues long. V shed 3 bases and J shed 5 bases, with 13 bases lying between them. Germline V gene sequence: CDR1 DFQATT, CDR2 SNEGSKA (reference sequence). The CDR3 region has the DNA TGCAGTGCTAGTATCGGGGGCTCGGAGACCCAGTACTTC. Its protein product is CSASIGGSETQYF.

Comment on this clonotype: At one end, the junction sequence differs from germline, possibly due to a read error. The chain links TRBV7-4 to TRBJ2-7; D is possibly TRBD2 (6 bases). Looked up from germline, CDR1 is SGHVT and CDR2 is SQSDAQ. The CDR3 runs 14 residues. The CDR3 is CASSPPGREYGQHF. The CDR3 DNA is TGTGCCAGCAGTCCACCTGGACGGGAGTACGGGCAGCACTTC.

With respect to this clonotype: One base away lies a much larger clone, so this may be a sequencing read error. The chain recombines TRBV7-2 with TRBJ2-5; 7 bases are a match to TRBD1. The V gene's germline CDR1 is SGHTA and CDR2 FQGNSA. CDR3 size: 14 residues. The DNA of the CDR3 is TGTGCCAGCAGCTTACAACAGGGGCGCGAGACCCAGTGCTTC. It translates to CASSLQQGRETQCF.

This clonotype turned up a few times. A read error may account for a junction end that differs from germline. This chain uses TRBV10-3 with TRBJ2-2, with 8 bases fitting TRBD2. The V gene's germline CDR1 is ENHRY and CDR2 SYGVKD. This CDR3 region has 13 residues. The CDR3 sequence is CAISRGRGGGLFF. The CDR3 DNA reads as TGTGCCATCAGCCGCGGACGGGGGGGGGGGCTGTTTTTT.

Worth noting for this clonotype: This may stem from a read error, because a much larger clone lies one nucleotide away. The genes are TRBV10-2 and TRBJ2-2; TRBD1 agrees at 8 bases. Looked up from germline, CDR1 is WSHSY and CDR2 is SAAADI. The length of the CDR3 is 14 residues. The CDR3 spells CASLDRENNGELFF. Written as DNA, the CDR3 is TGCGCCAGCTTGGACAGGGAGAACAACGGGGAGCTGTTTTTT.

Comment on this clonotype: A much larger clone differs by one base, so this may be a read error. The CDR3 end shows no conserved phenylalanine or tryptophan, and so a read error is likely. The V gene is TRBV7-2, the J gene TRBJ1-2; the D is unclear. This CDR3 has 9 residues. Germline V gene sequence: CDR1 SGHTA, CDR2 FQGNSA. V dropped 8 bases and J dropped 4 bases, with 2 bases sitting between them. CDR3 bases: TGTGCCAGCCCCTATGGCTACACCCTC. Translation gives CASPYGYTL.

The V call is TRBV24-1, the J call TRBJ1-4; 9 bases are shared with TRBD1. Germline loops: CDR1 KGHDR, CDR2 SFDVKD. Trimming took 4 bases from V and 5 from J; bases not matched to a gene: 10. The CDR3 totals 17 residues. The CDR3 sequence: CATSDRLPGQGNEKLFF. The CDR3 coding sequence is TGTGCCACCAGTGACCGCCTGCCGGGACAGGGCAATGAAAAACTGTTTTTT.

Ten or more counts support this clonotype. The V gene is TRBV20-1, the J gene TRBJ1-1; D ambiguous. The germline gives CDR1 DFQATT, CDR2 SNEGSKA (reference sequence). V was cut by 0 bases and J by 3 bases, with 8 bases left in between. The length of the CDR3 is 13 residues. CDR3 DNA: TGCAGTGCTAGAGATATGACACACACTGAAGCTTTCTTT. Translated: CSARDMTHTEAFF.

This clonotype was recorded many times. The gene calls are TRBV7-8 and TRBJ1-1; no clear D gene. The ends were cut back, 3 bases at V and 0 bases at J, with 11 bases in the middle. This CDR3 comprises 15 residues. Germline lookup yields CDR1 SGHVS and CDR2 FQNEAQ. CDR3 DNA: TGTGCCAGCAGCTTGGCCAGGAACATGAACACTGAAGCTTTCTTT. Protein product: CASSLARNMNTEAFF. Full variable domain (rest looked up from reference TRBV7-8 and TRBJ1-1): GAGVSQSPRYKVAKRGQDVALRCDPISGHVSLFWYQQALGQGPEFLTYFQNEAQLDKSGLPSDRFFAERPEGSVSTLKIQRTQQEDSAVYLCASSLARNMNTEAFFGQGTRLTVV.

The rearrangement links TRBV6-5 to TRBJ1-6, with D hard to call. The CDR3 length is 12 residues. Trimming shortened V by 4 bases and J by 14 bases, and 12 bases separated the two germline ends. The germline gives CDR1 MNHEY, CDR2 SVGAGI. This CDR3 is CASSSLFESLHF. As DNA, the CDR3 is TGTGCCAGCAGTTCCCTGTTCGAGTCCCTCCACTTT.

This clonotype appeared many times. This chain links TRBV12-3 or TRBV12-4 with TRBJ1-5; D is uncertain. The CDR3 runs to 14 residues. Trimming removed 1 base from V and 5 bases from J, with 9 bases in between. As DNA, the CDR3 is TGTGCCAGCAGTTTAGGGAGTTACGATCAGCCCCAGCATTTT. Its protein product is CASSLGSYDQPQHF.

The rearrangement links TRBV10-3 to TRBJ2-3, with D hard to call. Per germline, CDR1 ENHRY and CDR2 SYGVKD. V shed 6 bases and J shed 0 bases, with 7 bases lying between them. CDR3 size: 13 residues. Here the CDR3 reads CAIRETSTDTQYF. The DNA of the CDR3 is TGTGCCATCAGGGAGACCAGCACAGATACGCAGTATTTT.

The J gene is TRBJ2-6, the V gene TRBV7-9; 7 bases fit TRBD1. Germline CDR1 is SEHNR and CDR2 is FQNEAQ (reference sequence). This CDR3 has 17 residues. The V segment lost 6 bases and the J segment 0 bases; nucleotides outside the gene matches: 8. DNA of the CDR3: TGTGCCAGCAGGCAAAGACAGGGAGCCTCTGGGGCCAACGTCCTGACTTTC. Translation: CASRQRQGASGANVLTF.

This clonotype was counted ten times or more. V is TRBV6-6 and J is TRBJ1-5, with D perhaps TRBD1 (6 bases). Germline V gene data show CDR1 as MNHNY and CDR2 as SVGAGI (reference sequence). Trimming took 5 bases from V and 0 from J, leaving 8 bases between them. This CDR3 has 14 amino acids. The CDR3 region has the DNA TGTGCCAGCAGTCGAGGGGGTAGCAATCAGCCCCAGCATTTT. Amino acid sequence: CASSRGGSNQPQHF.

As to this clonotype: It may be a read error: a sequence one base away is much more abundant. The chain links TRBV4-1 to TRBJ2-5, with TRBD2 matching over 11 bases. The CDR3 totals 17 residues. Germline-derived CDR1 and CDR2 are MGHRA and YSYEKL. The CDR3: CASSQAARTSGQETQYF. In DNA form, the CDR3 reads TGTGCCAGCAGCCAAGCTGCCCGGACTAGCGGGCAAGAGACCCAGTACTTC.

This clonotype was detected once. This chain uses TRBV20-1 with TRBJ2-5; D uncertain. V lost 6 bases and J 7 bases, leaving 6 bases between the germline ends. Germline CDR1 is DFQATT and CDR2 is SNEGSKA (reference sequence). CDR3 length equals 9 residues. Here the CDR3 DNA reads TGCAGTGCCTTGGGGACCCAGTACTTC. This encodes CSALGTQYF.

The V call is TRBV20-1, the J call TRBJ1-5, with a weak D call TRBD1 (5 bases). Trimming shortened V by 4 bases and J by 0 bases, and 10 bases separated the two germline ends. Germline V gene lookup returns CDR1 DFQATT and CDR2 SNEGSKA (reference sequence). The CDR3 sequence is 14 residues long. CDR3 sequence: CSAKSGTSNQPQHF. CDR3 in DNA: TGCAGTGCTAAAAGTGGGACTAGCAATCAGCCCCAGCATTTT.

The rearrangement uses TRBV11-2 and TRBJ2-7, with 9 bases lining up with TRBD1. From germline, CDR1 is SGHAT and CDR2 FQNNGV. The CDR3 covers 14 residues. Germline trimming cut 10 bases from V and 3 bases from J; bases unmatched to any gene: 10. The CDR3 DNA sequence: TGTGCCATCGAAACGGGACAGGGTGTCTACGAGCAGTACTTC. Protein sequence: CAIETGQGVYEQYF.

For this clonotype: A much larger clone lies a single base off, so this may be a read error. J is TRBJ2-7 and V is TRBV5-5; D gene uncertain. TRBJ2-1 matches the DNA end more closely, so the J call is doubtful. Per germline, CDR1 SGHKS and CDR2 YYEKEE (reference sequence). The length of the CDR3 is 13 residues. DNA of the CDR3: TGCGCCAGCAGCCCAGTGCCGTCCTACGAGCAGTTCTTC. Its protein product is CASSPVPSYEQFF.